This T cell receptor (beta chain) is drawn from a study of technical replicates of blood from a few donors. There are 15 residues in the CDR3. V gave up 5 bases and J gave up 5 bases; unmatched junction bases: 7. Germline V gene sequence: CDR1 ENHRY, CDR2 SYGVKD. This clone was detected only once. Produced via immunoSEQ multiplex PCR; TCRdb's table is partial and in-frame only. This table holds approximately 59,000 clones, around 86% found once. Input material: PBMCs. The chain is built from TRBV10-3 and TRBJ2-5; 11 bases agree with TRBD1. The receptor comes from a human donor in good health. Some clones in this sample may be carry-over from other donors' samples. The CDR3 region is CAISRSGDRGETQYF. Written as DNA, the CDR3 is TGTGCCATCAGTAGATCTGGGGACAGGGGGGAGACCCAGTACTTC.